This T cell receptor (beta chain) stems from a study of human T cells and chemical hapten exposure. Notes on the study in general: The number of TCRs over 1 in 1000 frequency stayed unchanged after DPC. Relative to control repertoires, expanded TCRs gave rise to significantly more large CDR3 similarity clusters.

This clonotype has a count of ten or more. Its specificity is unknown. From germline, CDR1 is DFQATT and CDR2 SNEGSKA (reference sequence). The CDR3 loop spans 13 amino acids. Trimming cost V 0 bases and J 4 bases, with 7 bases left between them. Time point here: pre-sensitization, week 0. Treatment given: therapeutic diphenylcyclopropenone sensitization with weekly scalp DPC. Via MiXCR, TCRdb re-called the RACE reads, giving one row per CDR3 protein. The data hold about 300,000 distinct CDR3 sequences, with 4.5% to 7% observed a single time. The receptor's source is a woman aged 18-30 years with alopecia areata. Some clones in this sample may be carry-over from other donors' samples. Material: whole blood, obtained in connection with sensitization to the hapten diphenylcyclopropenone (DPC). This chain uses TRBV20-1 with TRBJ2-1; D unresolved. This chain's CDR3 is CSARDYRYNEQFF. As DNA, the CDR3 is TGCAGTGCTAGAGACTACCGATACAATGAGCAGTTCTTC.